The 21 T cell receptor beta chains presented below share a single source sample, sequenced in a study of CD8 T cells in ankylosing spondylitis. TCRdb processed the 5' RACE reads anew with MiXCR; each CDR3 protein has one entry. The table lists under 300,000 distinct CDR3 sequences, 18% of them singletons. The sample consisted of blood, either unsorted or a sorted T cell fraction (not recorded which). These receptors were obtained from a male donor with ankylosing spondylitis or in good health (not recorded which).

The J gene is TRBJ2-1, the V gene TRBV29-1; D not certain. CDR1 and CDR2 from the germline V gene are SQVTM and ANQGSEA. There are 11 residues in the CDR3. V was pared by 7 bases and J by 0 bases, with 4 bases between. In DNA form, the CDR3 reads TGCAGCGGGGTCTCCTACAATGAGCAGTTCTTC. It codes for CSGVSYNEQFF.

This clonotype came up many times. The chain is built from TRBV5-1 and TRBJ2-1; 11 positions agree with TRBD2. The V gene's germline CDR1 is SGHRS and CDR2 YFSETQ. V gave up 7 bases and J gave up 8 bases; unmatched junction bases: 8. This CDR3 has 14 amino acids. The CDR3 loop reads CASRLAGPGDEQFF. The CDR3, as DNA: TGCGCCAGCCGACTAGCGGGACCGGGGGATGAGCAGTTCTTC.

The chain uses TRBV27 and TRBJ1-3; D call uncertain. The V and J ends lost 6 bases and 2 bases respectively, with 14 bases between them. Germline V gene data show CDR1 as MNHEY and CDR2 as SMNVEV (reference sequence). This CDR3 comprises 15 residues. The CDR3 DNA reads TGTGCCAGCAGCCGAACCGGGATTACTGGAAACACCATATATTTT. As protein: CASSRTGITGNTIYF.

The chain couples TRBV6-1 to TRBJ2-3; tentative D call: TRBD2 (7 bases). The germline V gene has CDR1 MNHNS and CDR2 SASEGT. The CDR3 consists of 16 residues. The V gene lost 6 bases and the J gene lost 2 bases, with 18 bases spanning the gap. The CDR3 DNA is TGTGCCAGCAGGTCAGAGGGGGGGTCGGACACAGATACGCAGTATTTT. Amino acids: CASRSEGGSDTDTQYF.

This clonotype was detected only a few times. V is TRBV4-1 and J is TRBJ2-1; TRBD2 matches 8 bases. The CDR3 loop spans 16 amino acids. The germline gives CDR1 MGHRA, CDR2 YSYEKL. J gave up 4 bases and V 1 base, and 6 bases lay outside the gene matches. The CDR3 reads CASSQGLREVYNEQFF. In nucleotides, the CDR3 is TGCGCCAGCAGCCAAGGGTTGCGGGAGGTATACAATGAGCAGTTCTTC.

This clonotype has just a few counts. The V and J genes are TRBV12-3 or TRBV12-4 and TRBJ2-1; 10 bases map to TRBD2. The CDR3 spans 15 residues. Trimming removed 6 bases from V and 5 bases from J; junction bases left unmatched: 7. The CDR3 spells CASSHALAGNNEQFF. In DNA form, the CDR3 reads TGTGCCAGCAGCCACGCACTAGCGGGAAACAATGAGCAGTTCTTC.

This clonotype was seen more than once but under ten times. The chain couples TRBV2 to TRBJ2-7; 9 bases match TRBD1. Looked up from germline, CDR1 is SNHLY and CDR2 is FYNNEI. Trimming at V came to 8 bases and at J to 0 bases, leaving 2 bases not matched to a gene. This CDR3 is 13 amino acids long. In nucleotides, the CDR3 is TGTGCCAGCTGGGACAGGGCCTCCTACGAGCAGTACTTC. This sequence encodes CASWDRASYEQYF. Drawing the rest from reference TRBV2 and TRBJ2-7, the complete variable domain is EPEVTQTPSHQVTQMGQEVILRCVPISNHLYFYWYRQILGQKVEFLVSFYNNEISEKSEIFDDQFSVERPDGSNFTLKIRSTKLEDSAMYFCASWDRASYEQYFGPGTRLTVT.

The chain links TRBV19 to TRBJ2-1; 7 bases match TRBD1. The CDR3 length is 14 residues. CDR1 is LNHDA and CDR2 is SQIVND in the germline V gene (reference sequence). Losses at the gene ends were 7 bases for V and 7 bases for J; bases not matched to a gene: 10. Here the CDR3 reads CASTPTGTTNEQFF. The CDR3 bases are TGTGCCAGTACCCCGACAGGGACGACTAATGAGCAGTTCTTC.

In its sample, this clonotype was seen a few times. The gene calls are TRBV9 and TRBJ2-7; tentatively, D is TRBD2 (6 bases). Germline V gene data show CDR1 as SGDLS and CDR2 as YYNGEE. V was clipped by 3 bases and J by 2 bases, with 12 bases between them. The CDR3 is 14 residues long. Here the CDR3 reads CASSDGSPTYEQYF. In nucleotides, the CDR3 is TGTGCCAGCAGCGACGGGAGTCCCACCTACGAGCAGTACTTC.

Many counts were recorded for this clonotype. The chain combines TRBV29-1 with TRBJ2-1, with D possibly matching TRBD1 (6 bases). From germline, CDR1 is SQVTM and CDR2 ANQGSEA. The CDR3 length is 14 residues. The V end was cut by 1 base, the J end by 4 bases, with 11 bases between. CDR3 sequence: CSVEGTANYNEQFF. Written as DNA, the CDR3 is TGCAGCGTTGAAGGGACAGCAAATTACAATGAGCAGTTCTTC.

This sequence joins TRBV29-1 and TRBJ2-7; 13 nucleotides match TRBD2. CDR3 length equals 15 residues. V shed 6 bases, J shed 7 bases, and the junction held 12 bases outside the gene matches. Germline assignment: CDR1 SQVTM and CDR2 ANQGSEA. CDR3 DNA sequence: TGCAGCGTCGGTGGACTAGCGGGAGATTCTAAGGAGCAGTACTTC. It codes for CSVGGLAGDSKEQYF.

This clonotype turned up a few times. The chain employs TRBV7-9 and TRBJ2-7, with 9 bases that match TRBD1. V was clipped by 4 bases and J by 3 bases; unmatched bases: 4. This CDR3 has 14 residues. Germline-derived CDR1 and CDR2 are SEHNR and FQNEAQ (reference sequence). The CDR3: CASSSGQGLYEQYF. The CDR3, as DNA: TGTGCCAGCAGCTCGGGACAGGGCCTCTACGAGCAGTACTTC.

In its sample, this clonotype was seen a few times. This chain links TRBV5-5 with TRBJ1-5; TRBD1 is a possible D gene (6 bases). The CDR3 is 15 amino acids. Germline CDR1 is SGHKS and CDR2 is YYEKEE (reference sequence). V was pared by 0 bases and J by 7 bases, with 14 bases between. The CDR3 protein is CASSLVQGRDQPQHF. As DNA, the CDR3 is TGTGCCAGCAGCTTGGTGCAGGGGAGGGACCAGCCCCAGCATTTT.

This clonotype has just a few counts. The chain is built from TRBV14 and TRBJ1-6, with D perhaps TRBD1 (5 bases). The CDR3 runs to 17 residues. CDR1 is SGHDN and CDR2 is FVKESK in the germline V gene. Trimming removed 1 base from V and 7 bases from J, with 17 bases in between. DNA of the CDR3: TGTGCCAGCAGCCAAGTGACAGCCCCGAGACAGAATTCACCCCTCCACTTT. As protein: CASSQVTAPRQNSPLHF.

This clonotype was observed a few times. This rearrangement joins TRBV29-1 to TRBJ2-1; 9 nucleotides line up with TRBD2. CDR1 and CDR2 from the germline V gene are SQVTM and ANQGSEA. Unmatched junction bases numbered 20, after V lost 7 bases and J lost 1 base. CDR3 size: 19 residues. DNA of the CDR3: TGCAGCGCCCAAGGGGTAGCGGGAGAAAGTACTAGGTCCTACAATGAGCAGTTCTTC. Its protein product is CSAQGVAGESTRSYNEQFF.

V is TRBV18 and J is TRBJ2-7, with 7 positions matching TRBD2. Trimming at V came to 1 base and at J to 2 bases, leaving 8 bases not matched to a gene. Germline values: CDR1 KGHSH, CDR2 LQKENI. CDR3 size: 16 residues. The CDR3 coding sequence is TGTGCCAGCTCACCACTCCGGGGAGGGAGCGCCTACGAGCAGTACTTC. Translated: CASSPLRGGSAYEQYF.

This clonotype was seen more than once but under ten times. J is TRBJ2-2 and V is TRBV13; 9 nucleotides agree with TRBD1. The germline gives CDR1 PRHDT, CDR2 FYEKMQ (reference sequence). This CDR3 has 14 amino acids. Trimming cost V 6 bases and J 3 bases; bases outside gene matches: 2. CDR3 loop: CASRDRGDTGELFF. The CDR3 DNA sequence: TGTGCCAGCAGAGACAGGGGGGACACCGGGGAGCTGTTTTTT.

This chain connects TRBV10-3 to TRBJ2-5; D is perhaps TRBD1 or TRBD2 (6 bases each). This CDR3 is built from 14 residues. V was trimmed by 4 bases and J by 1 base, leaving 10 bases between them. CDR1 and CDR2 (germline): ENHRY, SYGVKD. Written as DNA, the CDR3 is TGTGCCATCAGTGGGGGGGCTGGCCAAGAGACCCAGTACTTC. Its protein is CAISGGAGQETQYF.

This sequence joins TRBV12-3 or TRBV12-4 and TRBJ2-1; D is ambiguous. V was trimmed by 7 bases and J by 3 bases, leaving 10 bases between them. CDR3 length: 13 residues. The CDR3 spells CASTAWGYNEQFF. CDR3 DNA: TGTGCCAGCACCGCTTGGGGCTACAATGAGCAGTTCTTC.

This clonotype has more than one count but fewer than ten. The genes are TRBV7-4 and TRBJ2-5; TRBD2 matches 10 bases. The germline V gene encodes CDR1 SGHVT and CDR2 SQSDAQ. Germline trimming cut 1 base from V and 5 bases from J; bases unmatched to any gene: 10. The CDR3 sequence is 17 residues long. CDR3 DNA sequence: TGTGCCAGCAGCTTAGGGCTAGCGGGAGCTCCCCTCGAGACCCAGTACTTC. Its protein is CASSLGLAGAPLETQYF.

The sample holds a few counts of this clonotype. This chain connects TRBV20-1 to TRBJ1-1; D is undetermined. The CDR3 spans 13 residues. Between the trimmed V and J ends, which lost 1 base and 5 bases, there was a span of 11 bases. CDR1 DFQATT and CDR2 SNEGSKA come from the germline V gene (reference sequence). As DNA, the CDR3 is TGCAGTGCTAGAGGGATAGGCGATACTGAAGCTTTCTTT. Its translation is CSARGIGDTEAFF.